Listed here are 4 T cell receptor beta chains from one sample, sequenced in a study of glioma-infiltrating T cells after dendritic cell vaccination. The data were produced by immunoSEQ multiplex PCR, yet TCRdb's version contains in-frame clones alone and is incomplete. The table lists 80,000 to 100,000 clones, approximately 80% of them singletons. The sequences come from blood, collected before dendritic cell vaccination. All receptors come from a human donor with glioblastoma.

The gene calls are TRBV2 and TRBJ1-3, with D uncertain. The germline gives CDR1 SNHLY, CDR2 FYNNEI. V was trimmed by 6 bases and J by 2 bases, leaving 11 bases between them. The CDR3 length is 14 residues. The CDR3 loop is CASSLDGAGNTIYF. CDR3 DNA sequence: TGTGCCAGCAGCTTAGATGGTGCTGGAAACACCATATATTTT.

The rearrangement uses TRBV6-1 and TRBJ2-3, with 8 bases fitting TRBD1. This CDR3 has 12 residues. Germline V gives CDR1 MNHNS, CDR2 SASEGT. The CDR3 DNA is TGTTCCGGGACAGGAGACACAGATACGCAGTATTTT. Translating gives CSGTGDTDTQYF.

The V gene is TRBV14, the J gene TRBJ2-7; D is undetermined. With 3 bases removed from V and 3 bases from J, the gap between germline ends came to 15 bases. The CDR3 is 15 amino acids. Germline CDR1 is SGHDN and CDR2 is FVKESK. CDR3 in DNA: TGTGCCAGCAGCCATGCCAGTTTATCCCGCTACGAGCAGTACTTC. Its protein is CASSHASLSRYEQYF.

V gene TRBV5-4 combines with J gene TRBJ2-5; perhaps TRBD2 as D (6 bases). Trimming took 4 bases from V and 7 from J, leaving 14 bases between them. Germline CDR1 reads SGHNT; CDR2 reads YYREEE (reference sequence). CDR3 size: 13 residues. The CDR3 coding sequence is TGTGCCAGCAGCCTGGACCCCGGGGGGACCCAGTACTTC. The encoded protein is CASSLDPGGTQYF. Full variable domain (remainder filled in from reference TRBV5-4 and TRBJ2-5): ETGVTQSPTHLIKTRGQQVTLRCSSQSGHNTVSWYQQALGQGPQFIFQYYREEENGRGNFPPRFSGLQFPNYSSELNVNALELDDSALYLCASSLDPGGTQYFGPGTRLLVL.